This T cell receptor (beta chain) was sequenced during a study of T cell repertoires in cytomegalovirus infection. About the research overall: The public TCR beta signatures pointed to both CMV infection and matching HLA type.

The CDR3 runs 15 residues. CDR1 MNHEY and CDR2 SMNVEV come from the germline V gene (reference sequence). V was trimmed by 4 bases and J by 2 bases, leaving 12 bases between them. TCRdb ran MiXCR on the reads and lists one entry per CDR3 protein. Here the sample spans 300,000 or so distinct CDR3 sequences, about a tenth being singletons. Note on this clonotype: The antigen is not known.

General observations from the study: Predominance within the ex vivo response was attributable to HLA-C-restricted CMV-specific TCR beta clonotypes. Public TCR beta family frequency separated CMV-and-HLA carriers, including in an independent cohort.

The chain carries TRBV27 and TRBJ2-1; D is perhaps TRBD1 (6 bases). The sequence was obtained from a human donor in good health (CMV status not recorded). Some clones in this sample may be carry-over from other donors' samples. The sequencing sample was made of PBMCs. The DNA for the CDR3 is TGTGCCAGCAGTTGGGGGCGGGCAGCCTACAATGAGCAGTTCTTC. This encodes CASSWGRAAYNEQFF.